The 17 T cell receptor beta chains below all came from one sample that was sequenced in a study of identical twins. TCRdb reprocessed the 5' RACE reads with MiXCR, giving one entry per CDR3 protein. The table records approximately 220,000 distinct CDR3 sequences, 7% to 8.5% of them present only once. The sample was also linked to a second study, of yellow fever vaccine responses in identical twins.

The sample was CD8+ T cells sorted from blood. These receptors originate from a woman under 30 in good health.

At least ten counts were recorded for this clonotype. The chain joins TRBV7-8 to TRBJ2-7; either TRBD1 or TRBD2 may fit D (5 bases each). V was shortened by 5 bases and J by 0 bases, with 14 bases between the two germline ends. Germline lookup yields CDR1 SGHVS and CDR2 FQNEAQ. CDR3 length: 15 amino acids. CDR3 nucleotides: TGTGCCAGCAGCCTACGGGACGGTCCCTCCTACGAGCAGTACTTC. Its protein is CASSLRDGPSYEQYF.

This clonotype was observed many times. This chain links TRBV10-3 with TRBJ2-7, with D unresolved. V was cut by 0 bases and J by 0 bases, with 6 bases left in between. This CDR3 has 14 residues. Germline loops: CDR1 ENHRY, CDR2 SYGVKD. For the CDR3, the DNA is TGTGCCATCAGTGAGTCCGGCAGCTCCTACGAGCAGTACGTC. This translates into CAISESGSSYEQYV.

A few counts support this clonotype. The J gene is TRBJ2-3, the V gene TRBV29-1; D is undetermined. The CDR3 loop spans 14 amino acids. Trimming left V 7 bases short and J 0 bases short, with 14 bases between. CDR1 SQVTM and CDR2 ANQGSEA come from the germline V gene. The CDR3 protein is CSALPRSSTDTQYF. CDR3 in DNA: TGCAGCGCCCTACCTCGGTCAAGCACAGATACGCAGTATTTT.

This clonotype was seen only a few times. J is TRBJ1-3 and V is TRBV24-1, with no clear D. Germline CDR1 and CDR2: KGHDR and SFDVKD. The CDR3 has 12 amino acids. Trimming took 4 bases from V and 3 from J, leaving 3 bases between them. The chain's CDR3 is CATSDYGNTIYF. The CDR3 region has the DNA TGTGCCACCAGTGACTATGGAAACACCATATATTTT.

In this sample, this clonotype turned up many times. The V and J genes are TRBV20-1 and TRBJ1-1; no definite D call. The CDR3 is made up of 12 amino acids. V was trimmed by 6 bases and J by 1 base, leaving 9 bases between them. Germline V gene sequence: CDR1 DFQATT, CDR2 SNEGSKA (reference sequence). This chain's CDR3 is CSALGWNTEAFF. Here the CDR3 DNA reads TGCAGTGCGTTAGGGTGGAACACTGAAGCTTTCTTT.

The rearrangement joins TRBV2 to TRBJ2-3; no reliable D call. Trimming took 5 bases from V and 15 from J, leaving 15 bases between them. This CDR3 is built from 11 residues. In germline, CDR1 is SNHLY, CDR2 FYNNEI. The CDR3 sequence is CASSHPSGAYF. CDR3 DNA: TGTGCCAGCAGTCACCCCTCGGGTGCCTATTTT.

This clonotype has ten or more counts. The chain has TRBV4-2 and TRBJ2-3; TRBD2 is a possible D gene (6 bases). The CDR3 contains 15 residues. Between the trimmed V and J ends, which lost 0 bases and 4 bases, there was a span of 11 bases. Germline V gene data show CDR1 as LGHNA and CDR2 as YNFKEQ. This CDR3 reads CASSQDGGEADTQYF. CDR3 nucleotide sequence: TGTGCCAGCAGCCAAGATGGCGGGGAGGCAGATACGCAGTATTTT.

The chain couples TRBV7-7 to TRBJ2-5; unclear D gene. V shed 2 bases and J shed 0 bases, with 4 bases lying between them. The CDR3 extends over 13 amino acids. Germline CDR1 reads SSHAT; CDR2 reads FNYEAQ (reference sequence). This CDR3 reads CASSLRDQETQYF. CDR3 nucleotides: TGTGCCAGCAGCTTACGGGACCAAGAGACCCAGTACTTC.

V usage is TRBV7-6 and J usage is TRBJ2-7, with 8 bases fitting TRBD2. CDR1 and CDR2 from the germline V gene are SGHVS and FNYEAQ. CDR3 length equals 16 residues. The trim removed 5 bases at V and 6 bases at J, leaving 15 bases unmatched. The CDR3 DNA is TGTGCCAGCAGCCCCGGGATTCGGACTAGCCCTAGCGAGCAGTACTTC. The encoded protein is CASSPGIRTSPSEQYF.

This clonotype was observed many times. The CDR3 DNA reads TGTGCCAGCAGTGGCCGGGACAGCACCTACAATGAGCAGTTCTTC. Protein: CASSGRDSTYNEQFF. This chain uses TRBV6-2 or TRBV6-3 with TRBJ2-1; 7 nucleotides agree with TRBD1. The CDR3 contains 15 residues. With 5 bases clipped from V and 2 bases from J, the junction kept 6 bases outside the gene matches. Germline V gives CDR1 MNHEY, CDR2 SVGEGT.

This clonotype was seen at least ten times. The CDR3 DNA sequence: TGTGCCAGCAGCTTCAGGGGCGAGCAGTACTTC. The encoded protein is CASSFRGEQYF. The chain is built from TRBV7-9 and TRBJ2-7; D perhaps matches TRBD1 (6 bases). CDR1 is SEHNR, CDR2 FQNEAQ, per germline (reference sequence). The CDR3 spans 11 residues. V lost 3 bases and J lost 6, with 6 bases in between. Together with reference TRBV7-9 and TRBJ2-7, the CDR3 gives the full variable domain: DTGVSQNPRHKITKRGQNVTFRCDPISEHNRLYWYRQTLGQGPEFLTYFQNEAQLEKSRLLSDRFSAERPKGSFSTLEIQRTEQGDSAMYLCASSFRGEQYFGPGTRLTVT.

This clonotype occurred many times. The chain links TRBV20-1 to TRBJ2-1, with 8 bases lining up with TRBD2. The CDR3 is 17 amino acids. In germline, CDR1 is DFQATT, CDR2 SNEGSKA (reference sequence). After removal of 0 bases from V and 9 bases from J, the junction contained 16 bases not matched to a gene. DNA of the CDR3: TGCAGTGCTAGAGATAGATCCGGGACTAGGTTGGCATTTGAGCAGTTCTTC. It yields the protein CSARDRSGTRLAFEQFF.

In this sample, this clonotype turned up many times. The rearrangement links TRBV4-1 to TRBJ1-5; a possible D gene is TRBD1 (5 bases). Germline V gene data show CDR1 as MGHRA and CDR2 as YSYEKL. Trimming took 4 bases from V and 4 from J, leaving 23 bases between them. The length of the CDR3 is 18 residues. The CDR3, as DNA: TGCGCCAGCAGCCTCCGGGACCCCAAGTTACCCATGAATCAGCCCCAGCATTTT. Translation gives CASSLRDPKLPMNQPQHF.

The table lists this clonotype with a count of one. The chain is built from TRBV11-2 and TRBJ2-3; D gene ambiguous. The CDR3 has 13 residues. V lost 0 bases, J lost 6 bases, and 7 bases lay in between. Germline loops: CDR1 SGHAT, CDR2 FQNNGV. The CDR3 spells CASSLDSRDTQYF. The CDR3 bases are TGTGCCAGCAGCTTAGATTCCCGGGATACGCAGTATTTT. Combining the CDR3 with reference TRBV11-2 and TRBJ2-3 gives the whole variable domain EAGVAQSPRYKIIEKRQSVAFWCNPISGHATLYWYQQILGQGPKLLIQFQNNGVVDDSQLPKDRFSAERLKGVDSTLKIQPAKLEDSAVYLCASSLDSRDTQYFGPGTRLTVL.

The chain joins TRBV5-1 to TRBJ2-3; D perhaps matches TRBD2 (6 bases). CDR1 is SGHRS and CDR2 is YFSETQ in the germline V gene. This CDR3 region has 13 residues. The V and J ends lost 3 bases and 6 bases respectively, with 11 bases between them. The CDR3 nucleotides are TGCGCCAGCAGCTCGGAGGGTTCGGATACGCAGTATTTT. This encodes CASSSEGSDTQYF. The full variable domain, rest sourced from reference TRBV5-1 and TRBJ2-3, is KAGVTQTPRYLIKTRGQQVTLSCSPISGHRSVSWYQQTPGQGLQFLFEYFSETQRNKGNFPGRFSGRQFSNSRSEMNVSTLELGDSALYLCASSSEGSDTQYFGPGTRLTVL.

The chain carries TRBV3-1 and TRBJ2-1; tentatively, D is TRBD1 (6 bases). This CDR3 is 16 amino acids long. Germline V gene sequence: CDR1 LGHDT, CDR2 YNNKEL (reference sequence). V was cut by 2 bases and J by 8 bases, with 19 bases left in between. As DNA, the CDR3 is TGTGCCAGCAGCCAACGAAGTTCAGGGGTATTCGATGAGCAGTTCTTC. It codes for CASSQRSSGVFDEQFF.

This clonotype was seen repeatedly, ten times or more. The chain joins TRBV5-5 to TRBJ1-5; 7 positions match TRBD1. The germline V gene encodes CDR1 SGHKS and CDR2 YYEKEE (reference sequence). V was pared by 3 bases and J by 0 bases, with 3 bases of the junction left unmatched. This CDR3 is built from 15 residues. The CDR3 here is CASSSDRYSNQPQHF. In DNA form, the CDR3 reads TGTGCCAGCAGCTCGGACAGGTATAGCAATCAGCCCCAGCATTTT.